Below, 3 T cell receptor beta chains from the same sample are listed, as sequenced in a study of tumor-infiltrating lymphocytes in localized non-small cell lung cancer. Assay used: immunoSEQ multiplex PCR; TCRdb lists only in-frame clones, some missing. The data show 25,000 or so clones, with just under 70% seen just once and roughly 15% held by the top ten. The sequenced sample consisted of lung tumor tissue. All receptors derive from a human donor with non-small cell lung cancer.

This clone came up once. The chain uses TRBV16 and TRBJ2-3, with 8 bases identical to TRBD2. J lost 4 bases, V lost 0 bases, and 3 bases had no gene match. From germline, CDR1 is KGHSY and CDR2 FQNENV. The CDR3 consists of 15 residues. Here the CDR3 reads CASSQSRGAADTQYF. The CDR3, as DNA: TGTGCCAGCAGCCAATCGCGGGGGGCCGCAGATACGCAGTATTTT.

This clone is medium-sized (0.01 to 0.1%) in the sample. The chain's CDR3 is CASSSRGPYHEQYF. In DNA form, the CDR3 reads TGTGCCAGCAGCTCCAGGGGGCCGTATCACGAGCAGTACTTC. The gene calls are TRBV13 and TRBJ2-7; 8 positions agree with TRBD1. The CDR3 loop spans 14 amino acids. Trimming removed 4 bases from V and 5 bases from J; junction bases left unmatched: 7. CDR1 is PRHDT and CDR2 is FYEKMQ in the germline V gene (reference sequence).

CDR3 sequence (DNA): TGCGCCAGCAGCCACGGGACAGGGGTTCAAGGCTACACCTTC. It encodes CASSHGTGVQGYTF. The gene calls are TRBV5-1 and TRBJ1-2, with 10 positions matching TRBD1. V was pared by 4 bases and J by 8 bases, with 8 bases of the junction left unmatched. The germline V gene encodes CDR1 SGHRS and CDR2 YFSETQ. The CDR3 loop spans 14 amino acids.